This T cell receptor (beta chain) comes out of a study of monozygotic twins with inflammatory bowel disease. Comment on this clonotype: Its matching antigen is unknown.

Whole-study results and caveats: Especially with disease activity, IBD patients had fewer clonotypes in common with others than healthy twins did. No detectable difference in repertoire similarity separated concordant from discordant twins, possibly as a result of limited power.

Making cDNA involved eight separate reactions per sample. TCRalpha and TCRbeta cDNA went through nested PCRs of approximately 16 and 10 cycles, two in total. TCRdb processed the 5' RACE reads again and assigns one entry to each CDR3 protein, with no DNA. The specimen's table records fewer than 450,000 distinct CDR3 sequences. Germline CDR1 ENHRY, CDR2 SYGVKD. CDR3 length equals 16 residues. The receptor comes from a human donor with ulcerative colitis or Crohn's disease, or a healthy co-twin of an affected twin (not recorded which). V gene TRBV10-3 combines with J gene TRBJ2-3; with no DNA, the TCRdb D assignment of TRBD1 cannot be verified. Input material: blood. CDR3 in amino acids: CAISGFGDAITDTQYF.